The rows below give T cell receptor beta chains drawn from one sample of a study of cytomegalovirus exposure and HLA in healthy donors. The protocol was immunoSEQ multiplex PCR, while the TCRdb copy is restricted to in-frame clones and leaves out a portion. The sample yields approximately 130,000 clones, under 90% seen once. Sample: PBMCs. All receptors derive from a man aged 18-30 years in good health and CMV-seronegative. Both conserved end residues are part of each CDR3. The D gene is left open where the match is weak. The size of a clone is reported for some rows only, either as once, few or many, or as a class for expanded clones.

TRBV4-3	NA	TRBJ1-1	NA	TGCGCCAGCAGCAAACTGGAGGTGAACACTGAAGCTTTCTTT	CASSKLEVNTEAFF
TRBV14	NA	TRBJ1-1	NA	TGTGCCAGCAGCCATGGCGGATGGGAAGCTTTCTTT	CASSHGGWEAFF
TRBV15	NA	TRBJ1-1	few	TGTGCCACCAGCAGAGATCTACGGGGGAACACTGAAGCTTTCTTT	CATSRDLRGNTEAFF
TRBV5-6	NA	TRBJ2-1	NA	TGTGCCAGCAGCTTGAGGCACCTCCAGGGTAACAATGAGCAGTTCTTC	CASSLRHLQGNNEQFF
TRBV5-1	NA	TRBJ1-2	NA	TGCGCCAGCAGCGGAATTTATGAGGGGACTAGTGGCTACACCTTC	CASSGIYEGTSGYTF
TRBV19	NA	TRBJ2-1	NA	TGTGCCAGTAGCCTGGCGGTGACCTCCTACAATGAGCAGTTCTTC	CASSLAVTSYNEQFF
TRBV14	TRBD1	TRBJ1-6	NA	TGTGCCAGCAGCCTCGGACAGGGAACAACACCCCTCCACTTT	CASSLGQGTTPLHF
TRBV28	NA	TRBJ1-2	NA	TGTGCCAGCAGCCTCCCCGGCGGGGGGTACTATGGCTACACCTTC	CASSLPGGGYYGYTF
TRBV6-1	TRBD1	TRBJ1-2	NA	TGTGCCAGCAGGGAAGGACAGGGAGGTTATGGCTACACCTTC	CASREGQGGYGYTF
TRBV6-5	NA	TRBJ2-5	NA	TGTGCCAGCAGTTACTCAACCGTTGAGGGGACCCAGTACTTC	CASSYSTVEGTQYF
TRBV30	TRBD1	TRBJ1-2	NA	TGTGCCTGGGACAGGGTTGGCTACACCTTC	CAWDRVGYTF
TRBV5-1	NA	TRBJ1-4	few	TGCGCCAGCAGCTTGGTAGGCAGGGAAAATGAAAAACTGTTTTTT	CASSLVGRENEKLFF
TRBV27	TRBD1	TRBJ1-2	NA	TGTGCCAGCAGATCCGGGACAGGTCTGAGAGGCTACACCTTC	CASRSGTGLRGYTF
TRBV7-8	NA	TRBJ1-5	NA	TGTGCCAGCAGCTTAGGCGGGGGCGGAAGCAATCAGCCCCAGCATTTT	CASSLGGGGSNQPQHF
TRBV5-4	TRBD1	TRBJ2-3	once	TGTGCCAGCAGCTTGGAGCCGGGGACAGTAAAGTCAGATACGCAGTATTTT	CASSLEPGTVKSDTQYF
TRBV6-4	TRBD1	TRBJ2-3	NA	TGTGCCAGCCTAAAAGACAGGGGCAGCACAGATACGCAGTATTTT	CASLKDRGSTDTQYF
TRBV7-9	NA	TRBJ2-7	NA	TGTGCCAGCAGCTTAGAGGGACTGCAGCGCGAGCAGTACTTC	CASSLEGLQREQYF
TRBV7-6	TRBD1	TRBJ2-1	NA	TGTGCCAGCAGCTTCCGGGACAGGGGGCATGAGCAGTTCTTC	CASSFRDRGHEQFF
TRBV9	NA	TRBJ1-1	NA	TGTGCCAGCAGCGACAGAAACACTGAAGCTTTCTTT	CASSDRNTEAFF
TRBV19	TRBD1	TRBJ1-5	few	TGTGCCAGTAGTTTGGGACAGGTTGACAATAGCAATCAGCCCCAGCATTTT	CASSLGQVDNSNQPQHF
TRBV2	TRBD2	TRBJ2-2	NA	TGTGCCAGCAGCGGGGGGACTAGCGGTTCCGGGGAGCTGTTTTTT	CASSGGTSGSGELFF
TRBV5-6	NA	TRBJ1-5	few	TGTGCCAGCAGCTTGGGTTCGGGGTATGGTGATTATAGCAATCAGCCCCAGCATTTT	CASSLGSGYGDYSNQPQHF
TRBV4-3	NA	TRBJ1-6	few	TGCGCCAGCAGCCAAGATCCCCCGCAGGGTCTTAATTCACCCCTCCACTTT	CASSQDPPQGLNSPLHF
TRBV13	NA	TRBJ1-1	NA	TGTGCCAGCAGCTTCAGGCCCCGGGAAGCTTTCTTT	CASSFRPREAFF
TRBV9	TRBD1	TRBJ1-2	NA	TGTGCCAGCAGCAGAAATCCCCAGGGGGACTATGGCTACACCTTC	CASSRNPQGDYGYTF
TRBV7-9	TRBD1	TRBJ1-5	NA	TGTGCCAGCAGCTTGCAGACAGGGCAAAATCAGCCCCAGCATTTT	CASSLQTGQNQPQHF
TRBV7-9	TRBD1	TRBJ2-4	once	TGTGCCAGCAGCACAGGGGTCTTAGCCAAAAACATTCAGTACTTC	CASSTGVLAKNIQYF
TRBV30	TRBD1	TRBJ1-5	NA	TGTGCCTGGACCCGACAGGGAAGGAGCAATCAGCCCCAGCATTTT	CAWTRQGRSNQPQHF